Shown below are 18 T cell receptor beta chains from a single sample sequenced in a study of OX40 agonist ivuxolimab in advanced cancers. Using immunoSEQ multiplex PCR, the repertoire was profiled, and TCRdb retains in-frame clones only, with some absent. The profile covers about 50,000 clones, with more than 70% appearing a single time and under 8% taken by the ten largest. Here the sequenced sample was CD4+ or CD8+ T cells sorted from blood, taken in a trial of the OX40 agonist ivuxolimab. The receptor source for this set is an adult with an advanced solid tumor such as melanoma, head and neck, liver or kidney cancer.

The V and J genes are TRBV19 and TRBJ2-1; a possible D gene is TRBD2 (9 bases). The CDR3 has 19 residues. Germline V gene sequence: CDR1 LNHDA, CDR2 SQIVND (reference sequence). With 6 bases removed from V and 7 bases from J, the gap between germline ends came to 31 bases. The DNA of the CDR3 is TGTGCCAGTAGACCCCGACAGGGGCGGCGGGAGGGCCGAAGTAATGAGCAGTTCTTC. It yields the protein CASRPRQGRREGRSNEQFF.

The rearrangement links TRBV29-1 to TRBJ1-3, with D perhaps TRBD1 (5 bases). There are 14 residues in the CDR3. The ends were cut back, 4 bases at V and 4 bases at J, with 14 bases in the middle. Germline loops: CDR1 SQVTM, CDR2 ANQGSEA. CDR3 in amino acids: CSVGDHTRGNTIYF. CDR3 sequence (DNA): TGCAGCGTTGGGGACCATACAAGGGGAAACACCATATATTTT.

CDR3 nucleotide sequence: TGTGCCAGCTCACCTTCCCGAGCAGGGCCCCTGATCTCCTACGAGCAGTACTTC. Translation gives CASSPSRAGPLISYEQYF. The chain recombines TRBV18 with TRBJ2-7, with D possibly TRBD1 on 5 matching bases. This CDR3 has 18 residues. The germline CDR1 and CDR2 sequences are KGHSH and LQKENI. The germline V and J ends were trimmed by 3 bases and 0 bases, with 21 bases remaining between them.

This chain connects TRBV10-3 to TRBJ2-7; 7 nucleotides align to TRBD2. The CDR3 length is 15 residues. Germline V lookup: CDR1 ENHRY, CDR2 SYGVKD. V shed 3 bases, J shed 3 bases, and the junction held 8 bases outside the gene matches. CDR3 residues: CAISDSGRGGYEQYF. The CDR3 DNA follows: TGTGCCATCAGTGACTCAGGGAGGGGAGGCTACGAGCAGTACTTC.

The J gene is TRBJ1-2, the V gene TRBV4-2, with D unresolved. CDR1 and CDR2 from the germline V gene are LGHNA and YNFKEQ. The CDR3 consists of 15 residues. Trimming removed 1 base from V and 8 bases from J, with 17 bases in between. The CDR3, as DNA: TGTGCCAGCAGCCAAGTCCAAGGGATGGGCTTGGGCTACACCTTC. Translation gives CASSQVQGMGLGYTF.

The rearrangement uses TRBV7-6 and TRBJ2-2, with D unresolved. This CDR3 spans 14 amino acids. Per germline, CDR1 SGHVS and CDR2 FNYEAQ. With 2 bases removed from V and 1 base from J, the gap between germline ends came to 5 bases. The chain's CDR3 is CASSLILNTGELFF. The CDR3 coding sequence is TGTGCCAGCAGCTTAATCTTGAACACCGGGGAGCTGTTTTTT.

The gene calls are TRBV27 and TRBJ1-4; D ambiguous. Per germline, CDR1 MNHEY and CDR2 SMNVEV (reference sequence). V was pared by 5 bases and J by 3 bases, with 16 bases between. CDR3 length: 16 amino acids. CDR3 coding DNA: TGTGCCAGCAGTCGGACGATTATGAAGGCTAATGAAAAACTGTTTTTT. Protein product: CASSRTIMKANEKLFF.

This chain joins TRBV7-2 and TRBJ1-5; no clear D gene. Germline V gene sequence: CDR1 SGHTA, CDR2 FQGNSA. The germline V and J ends were trimmed by 1 base and 0 bases, with 10 bases remaining between them. This CDR3 is 16 amino acids long. CDR3: CASSLEPGYSNQPQHF. The CDR3 DNA reads as TGTGCCAGCAGCTTAGAGCCAGGATATAGCAATCAGCCCCAGCATTTT.

This chain connects TRBV5-6 to TRBJ2-3; TRBD2 matches at 15 bases. The germline V gene has CDR1 SGHDT and CDR2 YYEEEE. V shed 3 bases and J 3 bases; nucleotides not matched to a gene: 8. This CDR3 is 18 amino acids long. CDR3 nucleotide sequence: TGTGCCAGCAGCTCCAGGACTAGCGGGAGGGCCCGGACAGATACGCAGTATTTT. Translated, it gives CASSSRTSGRARTDTQYF.

V is TRBV11-2 and J is TRBJ2-1; perhaps TRBD2 as D (5 bases). The CDR3 covers 14 residues. Germline lookup yields CDR1 SGHAT and CDR2 FQNNGV. V was clipped by 3 bases and J by 7 bases, with 13 bases between them. The CDR3 bases are TGTGCCAGCAGCTTCCCCCTGGGGAGAAATGAGCAGTTCTTC. Protein: CASSFPLGRNEQFF.

This rearrangement joins TRBV6-5 to TRBJ1-1, with D uncertain. CDR1 and CDR2 (germline): MNHEY, SVGAGI. The V end was cut by 2 bases, the J end by 8 bases, with 15 bases between. CDR3 length equals 14 residues. The DNA of the CDR3 is TGTGCCAGCAGTTACCAAGGAGAGATGGGGGAAGCTTTCTTT. Protein: CASSYQGEMGEAFF.

The chain employs TRBV6-5 and TRBJ2-7; TRBD1 is a possible D gene (5 bases). CDR1 and CDR2 from the germline V gene are MNHEY and SVGAGI. The CDR3 loop spans 16 amino acids. Trimming removed 0 bases at V and 2 bases at J, with 14 bases between. For the CDR3, the DNA is TGTGCCAGCAGTTACTCGCACAGGCAAAAAACCTACGAGCAGTACTTC. Translating it yields CASSYSHRQKTYEQYF.

The chain couples TRBV27 to TRBJ2-7; the match to TRBD2 covers 10 bases. Unmatched junction bases numbered 10, after V lost 1 base and J lost 4 bases. Germline assignment: CDR1 MNHEY and CDR2 SMNVEV (reference sequence). The CDR3 spans 17 residues. DNA for the CDR3: TGTGCCAGCAGTTTATATCCCCGAGTAGCGGGAGGTTACGAGCAGTACTTC. Encoded protein: CASSLYPRVAGGYEQYF.

The CDR3 is CSVDGGGFSTEAFF. Written as DNA, the CDR3 is TGCAGCGTTGATGGGGGAGGATTTAGTACTGAAGCTTTCTTT. The chain employs TRBV29-1 and TRBJ1-1, with a possible D match to TRBD1 (5 bases). The V and J ends lost 3 bases and 5 bases respectively, with 16 bases between them. Germline lookup yields CDR1 SQVTM and CDR2 ANQGSEA. This CDR3 comprises 14 residues.

The rearrangement joins TRBV7-9 to TRBJ2-1, with D unclear. This CDR3 spans 15 amino acids. The ends were cut back, 1 base at V and 5 bases at J, with 12 bases in the middle. From germline, CDR1 is SEHNR and CDR2 FQNEAQ (reference sequence). In DNA, the CDR3 is TGTGCCAGCAGCTTAGTGGCAAATATGAACAATGAGCAGTTCTTC. Protein product: CASSLVANMNNEQFF. The whole variable domain, filled in from reference TRBV7-9 and TRBJ2-1, reads DTGVSQNPRHKITKRGQNVTFRCDPISEHNRLYWYRQTLGQGPEFLTYFQNEAQLEKSRLLSDRFSAERPKGSFSTLEIQRTEQGDSAMYLCASSLVANMNNEQFFGPGTRLTVL.

This sequence joins TRBV28 and TRBJ2-7, with D possibly being TRBD2 (5 bases). Germline V lookup: CDR1 MDHEN, CDR2 SYDVKM. The CDR3 extends over 12 amino acids. V was shortened by 6 bases and J by 3 bases, with 9 bases between the two germline ends. CDR3 in amino acids: CASRGLVYEQYF. CDR3 bases: TGTGCCAGCAGAGGACTCGTCTACGAGCAGTACTTC.

This clone is a singleton in its sample. The J gene is TRBJ2-1, the V gene TRBV7-2; D is possibly TRBD2 (5 bases). This CDR3 spans 13 amino acids. CDR1 and CDR2 from the germline V gene are SGHTA and FQGNSA. Trimming stripped 2 bases from V and 5 bases from J, with 7 bases between. The CDR3 bases are TGTGCCAGCAGCTTACCGACTAACAATGAGCAGTTCTTC. As protein: CASSLPTNNEQFF.

This chain uses TRBV1 with TRBJ2-7; the table calls TRBD2, which could not be checked here. TRBV1 is a pseudogene. This CDR3 is built from 14 residues. The CDR3 spells CTSSPGLADYEQYF. The CDR3 DNA is TGCACCAGCAGCCCGGGACTAGCGGACTACGAGCAGTACTTC.